This TCR beta chain was identified during a study of shared clonotypes between healthy human individuals. For this clone: The sample holds other DNA sequences that translate to the same CDR3.

At a deep level, the assay was run. Per the original methods: Because ImmunoSEQ provided only junction sequences with no quality scores, the filtering differed. Libraries were prepared by immunoSEQ multiplex PCR; TCRdb keeps only in-frame clonotypes and omits some of them. That table furnishes V, J and clone size, whereas the DNA furnished D and trimming. Here the sample spans roughly 640,000 clones, roughly 97% being singletons. The ends lost 0 bases at V and 0 bases at J; junction bases unmatched: 1. CDR3 size: 15 residues. Germline V lookup: CDR1 SGHRS, CDR2 YFSETQ. This clonotype was obtained from a woman younger than 45 in good health. The chain has TRBV5-1 and TRBJ2-3; 7 nucleotides line up with TRBD1. Sequencing was performed on naive CD4+ T cells sorted from blood. The subset here: CD45RA+ positively selected. The CDR3: CASSLGGGSTDTQYF. The CDR3, as DNA: TGCGCCAGCAGCTTGGGAGGGGGCAGCACAGATACGCAGTATTTT.